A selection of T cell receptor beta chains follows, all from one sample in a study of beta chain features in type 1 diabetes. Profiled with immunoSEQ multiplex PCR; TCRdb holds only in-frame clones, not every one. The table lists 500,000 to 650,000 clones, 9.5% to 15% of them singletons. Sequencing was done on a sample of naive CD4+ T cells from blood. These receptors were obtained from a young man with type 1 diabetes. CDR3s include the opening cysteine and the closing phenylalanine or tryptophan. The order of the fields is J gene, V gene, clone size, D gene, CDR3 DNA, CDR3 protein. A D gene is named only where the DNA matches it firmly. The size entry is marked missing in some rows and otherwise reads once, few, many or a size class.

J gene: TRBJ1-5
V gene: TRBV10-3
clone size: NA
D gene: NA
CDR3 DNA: TGTGCCATCAGTGAGGTCCTTCCAGAGGTGCAGCCCCAGCATTTT
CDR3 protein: CAISEVLPEVQPQHF

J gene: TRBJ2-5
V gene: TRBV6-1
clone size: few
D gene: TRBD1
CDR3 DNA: TGTGCCAGCAGTGGACAGGGGATGTTCTTTAACCAAGAGACCCAGTACTTC
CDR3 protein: CASSGQGMFFNQETQYF

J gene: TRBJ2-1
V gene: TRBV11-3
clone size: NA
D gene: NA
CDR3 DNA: TGTGCCAGCAGCTTAGAATCGACTAGGTTTGAGCAGTTCTTC
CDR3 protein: CASSLESTRFEQFF

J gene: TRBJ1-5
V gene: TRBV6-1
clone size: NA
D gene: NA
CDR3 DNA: TGTGCCAGCAGTGTGGGCAGACACAATCAGCCCCAGCATTTT
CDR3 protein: CASSVGRHNQPQHF

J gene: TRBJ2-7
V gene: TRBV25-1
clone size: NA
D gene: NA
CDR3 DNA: TGTGCCAGCAGTGAAGGGAACGTTCTCTCCTACGAGCAGTACTTC
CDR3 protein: CASSEGNVLSYEQYF

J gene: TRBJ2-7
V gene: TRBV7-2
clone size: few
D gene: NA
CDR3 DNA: TGTGCCAGCAGCTTTACGTATTCCTACGAGCAGTACTTC
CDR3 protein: CASSFTYSYEQYF

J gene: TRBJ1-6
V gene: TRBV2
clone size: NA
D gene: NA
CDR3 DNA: TGTGCCAGCAGAGTTATTGGTTCACCCCTCCACTTT
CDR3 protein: CASRVIGSPLHF

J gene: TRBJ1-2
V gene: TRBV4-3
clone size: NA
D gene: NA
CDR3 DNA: TGCGCCAGCAGCCAAGTGGGGGTTCCTAACTATGGCTACACCTTC
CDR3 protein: CASSQVGVPNYGYTF

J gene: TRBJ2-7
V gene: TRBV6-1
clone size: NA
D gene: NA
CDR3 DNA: TGTGCCAGCAGTGAAGTTGGGGAAACCTACGAGCAGTACTTC
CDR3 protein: CASSEVGETYEQYF

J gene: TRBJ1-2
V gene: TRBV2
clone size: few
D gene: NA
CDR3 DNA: TGTGCCAGCAGTGTAGGGGGCTATGGCTACACCTTC
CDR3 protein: CASSVGGYGYTF

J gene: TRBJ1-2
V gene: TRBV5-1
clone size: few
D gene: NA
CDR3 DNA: TGCGCCAGCAGCTTGGAGACTCAGCAAGGCTACACCTTC
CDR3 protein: CASSLETQQGYTF

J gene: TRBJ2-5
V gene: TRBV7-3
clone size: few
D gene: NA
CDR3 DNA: TGTGCCAGCAGCTTAACACCAGTTCTAGGGAGCCAAGAGACCCAGTACTTC
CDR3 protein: CASSLTPVLGSQETQYF

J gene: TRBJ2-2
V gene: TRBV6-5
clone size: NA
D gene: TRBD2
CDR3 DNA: TGTGCCAGCAGGATAGCGGGGAACACCGGGGAGCTGTTTTTT
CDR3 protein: CASRIAGNTGELFF

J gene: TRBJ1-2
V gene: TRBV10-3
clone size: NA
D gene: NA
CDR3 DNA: TGTGCCATCAGTGAGTCCGCGGCAAGGCCAGGCTACACCTTC
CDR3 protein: CAISESAARPGYTF

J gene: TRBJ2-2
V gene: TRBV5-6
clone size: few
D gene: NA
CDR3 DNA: TGTGCCAGCAGCTTGGCCGGGATCAGCGACACCGGGGAGCTGTTTTTT
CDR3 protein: CASSLAGISDTGELFF

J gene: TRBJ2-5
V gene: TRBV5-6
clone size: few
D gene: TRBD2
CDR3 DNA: TGTGCCAGCAGCTTGATTAGCGGGGTCGAGACCCAGTACTTC
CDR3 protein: CASSLISGVETQYF

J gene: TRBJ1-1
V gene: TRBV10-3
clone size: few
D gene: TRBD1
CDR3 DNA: TGTGCCATCAGGACAGGGGGCACTGAAGCTTTCTTT
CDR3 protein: CAIRTGGTEAFF

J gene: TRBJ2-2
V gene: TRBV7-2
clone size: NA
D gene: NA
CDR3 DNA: TGTGCCAGCAGCTTAGGGGGAAATTGGGACACCGGGGAGCTGTTTTTT
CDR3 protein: CASSLGGNWDTGELFF

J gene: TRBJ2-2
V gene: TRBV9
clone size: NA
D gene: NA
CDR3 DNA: TGTGCCAGCAGCGTAGTAAACGGGGAGCTGTTTTTT
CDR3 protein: CASSVVNGELFF

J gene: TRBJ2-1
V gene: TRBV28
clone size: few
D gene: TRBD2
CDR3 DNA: TGTGCCAGCACCTCCCAGCGGGGGGGCTCCTACAATGAGCAGTTCTTC
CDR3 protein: CASTSQRGGSYNEQFF

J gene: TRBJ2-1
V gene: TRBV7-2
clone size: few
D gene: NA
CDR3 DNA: TGTGCCAGCAGCTTAATCGGGGATGAGCAGTTCTTC
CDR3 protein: CASSLIGDEQFF

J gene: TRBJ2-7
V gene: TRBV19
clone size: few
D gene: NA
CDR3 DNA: TGTGCCAGTAGTATAATGCCGGATAAGGGCCTCGAGCAGTACTTC
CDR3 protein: CASSIMPDKGLEQYF

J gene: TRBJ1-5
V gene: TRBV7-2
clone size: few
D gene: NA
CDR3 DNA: TGTGCCAGCAGTTCAGGAAGTGTGCCCCAGCATTTT
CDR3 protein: CASSSGSVPQHF

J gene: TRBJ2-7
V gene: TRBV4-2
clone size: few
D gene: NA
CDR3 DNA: TGTGCCAGCAGCCAAGGAGAAGACTACGAGCAGTACTTC
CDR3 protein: CASSQGEDYEQYF

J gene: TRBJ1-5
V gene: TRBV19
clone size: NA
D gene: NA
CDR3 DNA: TGTGCCAGTAAATACGGCTTCAATCAGCCCCAGCATTTT
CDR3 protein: CASKYGFNQPQHF

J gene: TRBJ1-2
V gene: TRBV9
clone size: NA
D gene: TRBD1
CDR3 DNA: TGTGCCAGCAGCCCCCGGACAGGGTCCTATGGCTACACCTTC
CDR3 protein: CASSPRTGSYGYTF

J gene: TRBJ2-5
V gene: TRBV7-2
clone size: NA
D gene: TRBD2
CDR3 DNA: TGTGCCAGCAGCTTCTTAGCGGGTGAAGAGACCCAGTACTTC
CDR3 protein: CASSFLAGEETQYF

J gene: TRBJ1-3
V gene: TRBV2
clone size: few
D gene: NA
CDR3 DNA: TGTGCCAGCAGTGAACTGCTGGGAACTGGAAACACCATATATTTT
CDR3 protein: CASSELLGTGNTIYF

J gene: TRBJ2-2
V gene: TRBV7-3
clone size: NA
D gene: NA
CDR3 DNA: TGTGCCAGCAGCCGCGGACAGAACACCGGGGAGCTGTTTTTT
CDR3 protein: CASSRGQNTGELFF

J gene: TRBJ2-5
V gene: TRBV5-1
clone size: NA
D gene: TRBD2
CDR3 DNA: TGCGCCAGCAGCTCCCTGGGGGCTAGCGGGGCTCAAGAGACCCAGTACTTC
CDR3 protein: CASSSLGASGAQETQYF

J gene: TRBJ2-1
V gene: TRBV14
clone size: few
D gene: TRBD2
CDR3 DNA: TGTGCCAGCAGCCAAAGCGGGGGGGATTACAATGAGCAGTTCTTC
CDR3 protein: CASSQSGGDYNEQFF

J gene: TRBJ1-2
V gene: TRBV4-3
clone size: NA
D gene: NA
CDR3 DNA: TGCGCCAGCAGCCAAGATTGGCAGGCAGCCACCTTC
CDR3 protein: CASSQDWQAATF

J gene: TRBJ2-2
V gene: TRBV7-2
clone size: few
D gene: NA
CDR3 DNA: TGTGCCAGCAGCTTTTGGACTGGGAACACCGGGGAGCTGTTTTTT
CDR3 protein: CASSFWTGNTGELFF

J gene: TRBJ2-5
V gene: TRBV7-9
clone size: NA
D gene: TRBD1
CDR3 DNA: TGTGCCAGCAGCTTAGCGGACAGGGGAGAGACCCAGTACTTC
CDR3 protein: CASSLADRGETQYF

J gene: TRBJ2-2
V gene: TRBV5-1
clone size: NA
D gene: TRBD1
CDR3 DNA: TGCGCCAGCAGCCTGGACAGGGTGATCACCGGGGAGCTGTTTTTT
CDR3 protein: CASSLDRVITGELFF

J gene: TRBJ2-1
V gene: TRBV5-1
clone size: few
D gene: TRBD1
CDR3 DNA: TGCGCCAGCAGCCGGGACAGACACAATGAGCAGTTCTTC
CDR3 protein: CASSRDRHNEQFF

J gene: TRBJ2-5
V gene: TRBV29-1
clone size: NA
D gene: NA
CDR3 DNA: TGCAGCGGACTGACAGCCCAAGAGACCCAGTACTTC
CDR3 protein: CSGLTAQETQYF

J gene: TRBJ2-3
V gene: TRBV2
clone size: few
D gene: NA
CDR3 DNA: TGTGCCAGCAGTCCCCAAGGAGGCGGGGGCCCCGGGGATACGCAGTATTTT
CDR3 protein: CASSPQGGGGPGDTQYF

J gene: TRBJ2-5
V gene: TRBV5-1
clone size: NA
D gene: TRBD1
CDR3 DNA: TGCGCCAGCAGCGACAGGGGGCGAGATATCCAGTACTTC
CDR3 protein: CASSDRGRDIQYF

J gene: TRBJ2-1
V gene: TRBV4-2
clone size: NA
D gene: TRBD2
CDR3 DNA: TGTGCCAGCACCACGGGAGCGGGGGGGCCTCGGAATGAGCAGTTCTTC
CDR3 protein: CASTTGAGGPRNEQFF

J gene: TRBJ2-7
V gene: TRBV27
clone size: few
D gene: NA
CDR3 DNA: TGTGCCAGCCGGGTGAACCTCCAGGGATTCTACGAGCAGTACTTC
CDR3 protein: CASRVNLQGFYEQYF

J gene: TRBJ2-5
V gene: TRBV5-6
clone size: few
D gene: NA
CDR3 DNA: TGTGCCAGCAGTTCCGGACCCCTTAGGACAGAAGAGACCCAGTACTTC
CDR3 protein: CASSSGPLRTEETQYF

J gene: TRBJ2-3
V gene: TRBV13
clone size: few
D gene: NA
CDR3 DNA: TGTGCCAGCTCCATGGGGGCACGGACAGATACGCAGTATTTT
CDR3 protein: CASSMGARTDTQYF

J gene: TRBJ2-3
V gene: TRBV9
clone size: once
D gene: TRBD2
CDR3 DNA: TGTGCCAGCAGCTCCAGCGGGGGGAGCACAGATACGCAGTATTTT
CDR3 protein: CASSSSGGSTDTQYF

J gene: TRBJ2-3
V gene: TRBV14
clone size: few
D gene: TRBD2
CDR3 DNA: TGTGCCAGCAGCCAAGATTGGGGTAGCGGGACAGATACGCAGTATTTT
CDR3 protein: CASSQDWGSGTDTQYF

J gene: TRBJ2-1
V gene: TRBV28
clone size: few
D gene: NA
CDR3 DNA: TGTGCCAGCATATCCAGCTCCTACAATGAGCAGTTCTTC
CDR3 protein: CASISSSYNEQFF

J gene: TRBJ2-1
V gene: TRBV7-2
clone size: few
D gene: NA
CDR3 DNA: TGTGCCAGCAGCTTTTTCGAGGGGCAGTTCTTC
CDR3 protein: CASSFFEGQFF

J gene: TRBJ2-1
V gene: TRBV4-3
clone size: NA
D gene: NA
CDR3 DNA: TGCGCCAGCAGCCAGGTAGCAGGGGGGGCTAATGAGCAGTTCTTC
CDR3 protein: CASSQVAGGANEQFF

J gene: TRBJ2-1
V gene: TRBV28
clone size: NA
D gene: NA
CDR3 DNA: TGTGCCAGCAGTTTGGGATCTAGCGACAGCTCCTACAATGAGCAGTTCTTC
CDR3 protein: CASSLGSSDSSYNEQFF

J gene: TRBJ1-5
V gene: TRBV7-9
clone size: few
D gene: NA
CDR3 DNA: TGTGCCAGCAGCTTAGGAGGGAATAGCAATCAGCCCCAGCATTTT
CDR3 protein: CASSLGGNSNQPQHF